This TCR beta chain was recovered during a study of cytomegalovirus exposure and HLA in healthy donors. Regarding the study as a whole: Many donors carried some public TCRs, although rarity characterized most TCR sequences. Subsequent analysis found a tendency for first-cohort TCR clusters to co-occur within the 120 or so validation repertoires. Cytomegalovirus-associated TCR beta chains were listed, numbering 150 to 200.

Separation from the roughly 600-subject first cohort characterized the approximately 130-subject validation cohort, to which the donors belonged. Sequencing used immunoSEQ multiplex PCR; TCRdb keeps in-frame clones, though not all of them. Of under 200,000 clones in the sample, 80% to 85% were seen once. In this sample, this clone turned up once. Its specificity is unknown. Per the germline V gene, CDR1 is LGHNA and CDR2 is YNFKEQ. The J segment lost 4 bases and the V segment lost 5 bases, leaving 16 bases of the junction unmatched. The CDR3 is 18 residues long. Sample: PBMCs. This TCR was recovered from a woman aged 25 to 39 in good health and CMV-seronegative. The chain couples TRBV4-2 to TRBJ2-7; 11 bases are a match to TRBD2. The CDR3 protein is CASSIRLAGGAVRYEQYF. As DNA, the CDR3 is TGTGCCAGCAGCATTCGTCTAGCGGGAGGCGCCGTTCGGTACGAGCAGTACTTC.